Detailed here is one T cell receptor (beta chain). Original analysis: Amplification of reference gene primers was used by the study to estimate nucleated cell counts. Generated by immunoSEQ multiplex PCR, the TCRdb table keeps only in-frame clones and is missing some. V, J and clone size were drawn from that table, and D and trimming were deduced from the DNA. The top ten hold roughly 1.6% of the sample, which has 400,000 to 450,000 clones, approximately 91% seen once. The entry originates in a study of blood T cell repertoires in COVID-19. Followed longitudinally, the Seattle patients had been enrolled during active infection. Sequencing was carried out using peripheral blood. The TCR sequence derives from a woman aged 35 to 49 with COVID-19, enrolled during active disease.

CDR3 protein: CASRSGTGFGKLFF. DNA of the CDR3: TGTGCCAGCAGATCCGGGACAGGGTTTGGGAAACTGTTTTTT. V is TRBV28 and J is TRBJ1-4; 9 nucleotides match TRBD1. Germline V gene lookup returns CDR1 MDHEN and CDR2 SYDVKM. The CDR3 loop spans 14 amino acids. J lost 11 bases, V lost 6 bases, and 10 bases had no gene match. Drawing the rest from reference TRBV28 and TRBJ1-4, the complete variable domain is DVKVTQSSRYLVKRTGEKVFLECVQDMDHENMFWYRQDPGLGLRLIYFSYDVKMKEKGDIPEGYSVSREKKERFSLILESASTNQTSMYLCASRSGTGFGKLFFGSGTQLSVL.